This TCR beta chain was sequenced for a study of patients and donors after allogeneic stem cell transplantation. Germline V lookup: CDR1 SEHNR, CDR2 FQNEAQ (reference sequence). V lost 5 bases and J 5 bases, leaving 13 bases between the germline ends. The CDR3 sequence is 15 residues long. TCRdb reprocessed the RT-PCR reads via MiXCR and lists one record per CDR3 protein. The sample lists about 110,000 distinct CDR3 sequences, 35% to 45% occurring once. The chain recombines TRBV7-9 with TRBJ1-6; D possibly corresponds to TRBD1 (6 bases). This clonotype originated in a human donor who was either an allogeneic HSCT recipient or a stem cell or donor lymphocyte infusion donor (not recorded which). It is not recorded whose cells these are; they may come from a transplant donor. Sequencing was performed on blood, either unsorted or a sorted T cell fraction (not recorded which). CDR3 coding DNA: TGTGCCAGCAGCCCCCGTGGACAGAATAATTCACCCCTCCACTTT. Amino acids: CASSPRGQNNSPLHF.